Below are 21 T cell receptor beta chains sequenced from a single sample in a study of blood T cells in healthy people across ages. A J-beta primer mix and a sample-barcoded 5' primer were used in a second PCR of about 7 to 12 cycles. TCRdb processed the 5' RACE reads anew with MiXCR; each CDR3 protein has one entry. The sample carries about a million distinct CDR3 sequences, more than 30% recorded once. Sequenced input: blood. The receptors here all came from a young man in good health.

This clonotype was seen a handful of times. The chain combines TRBV5-1 with TRBJ2-5; the match to TRBD1 covers 7 bases. Per germline, CDR1 SGHRS and CDR2 YFSETQ. V dropped 2 bases and J dropped 5; count of bases not matched to a gene: 9. The CDR3 is 15 amino acids. As DNA, the CDR3 is TGCGCCAGCAGCTTACAGGGGCGTTCTTCGGAGACCCAGTACTTC. Protein: CASSLQGRSSETQYF.

The V and J genes are TRBV11-2 and TRBJ2-3; maybe TRBD1 (6 bases). The CDR3 length is 14 residues. In germline, CDR1 is SGHAT, CDR2 FQNNGV. Trimming stripped 5 bases from V and 6 bases from J, with 15 bases between. CDR3 DNA: TGTGCCAGCAGCCTCGGACAGTTCGAGGATACGCAGTATTTT. It translates to CASSLGQFEDTQYF.

The chain links TRBV6-5 to TRBJ1-3; D unresolved. Trimming pared 5 bases from V and 4 bases from J, leaving 15 bases between. The CDR3 spans 15 residues. Germline CDR1 is MNHEY and CDR2 is SVGAGI. For the CDR3, the DNA is TGTGCCAGCAGTGACCAAGACCGCTCCGGAAACACCATATATTTT. Translating gives CASSDQDRSGNTIYF.

This clonotype was observed a handful of times. CDR3 nucleotides: TGTGCCATCAAAGGCGGGGGGGGCACAGATACGCAGTATTTT. Translating gives CAIKGGGGTDTQYF. The V call is TRBV10-3, the J call TRBJ2-3; 9 bases are a match to TRBD2. J lost 1 base, V lost 7 bases, and 3 bases had no gene match. The CDR3 covers 14 residues. CDR1 ENHRY and CDR2 SYGVKD come from the germline V gene.

The CDR3 reads CASSGGQGISEAFF. CDR3 nucleotide sequence: TGTGCCAGCAGCGGGGGACAGGGGATTAGTGAAGCTTTCTTT. V usage is TRBV7-9 and J usage is TRBJ1-1; 10 nucleotides line up with TRBD1. Germline loops: CDR1 SEHNR, CDR2 FQNEAQ (reference sequence). V shed 5 bases and J 7 bases; nucleotides not matched to a gene: 7. The CDR3 runs 14 residues. Full variable domain (outside the CDR3, taken from reference TRBV7-9 and TRBJ1-1): DTGVSQNPRHKITKRGQNVTFRCDPISEHNRLYWYRQTLGQGPEFLTYFQNEAQLEKSRLLSDRFSAERPKGSFSTLEIQRTEQGDSAMYLCASSGGQGISEAFFGQGTRLTVV.

This clonotype turned up a few times. A much bigger clone sits one base away, suggesting this may be a read error. J is TRBJ2-5 and V is TRBV20-1, with 9 nucleotides matching TRBD2. With 2 bases clipped from V and 11 bases from J, the junction kept 12 bases outside the gene matches. This CDR3 comprises 14 residues. Germline assignment: CDR1 DFQATT and CDR2 SNEGSKA (reference sequence). The CDR3 DNA follows: TGCAGTGCTAGATGGCCTAGCGGGGACAATGAGCAGTACTTC. This translates into CSARWPSGDNEQYF.

This clonotype was detected only a few times. The chain carries TRBV9 and TRBJ2-1; 11 bases map to TRBD2. CDR3 length equals 15 residues. Germline V gives CDR1 SGDLS, CDR2 YYNGEE. Losses at the gene ends were 3 bases for V and 9 bases for J; bases not matched to a gene: 8. Written as DNA, the CDR3 is TGTGCCAGCAGCGGTCGGGGACTAGCGGTCAGTGAGCAGTTCTTC. Its protein product is CASSGRGLAVSEQFF.

This clonotype appeared a few times. The gene calls are TRBV12-3 or TRBV12-4 and TRBJ1-2; D call uncertain. Trimming removed 1 base at V and 7 bases at J, with 16 bases between. The CDR3 sequence is 15 residues long. The CDR3 reads CASSLGLSFESGYTF. The CDR3 DNA reads as TGTGCCAGCAGTTTAGGTCTGTCTTTTGAAAGTGGCTACACCTTC.

This clonotype appeared a few times. The chain employs TRBV25-1 and TRBJ1-1, with D tentatively TRBD1 (5 bases). Germline values: CDR1 MGHDK, CDR2 SYGVNS. The CDR3 runs 15 residues. Trimming pared 3 bases from V and 5 bases from J, leaving 16 bases between. The CDR3 coding sequence is TGTGCCAGCAGTGATCAACGGGGGAGGTATACTGAAGCTTTCTTT. This gives the protein CASSDQRGRYTEAFF.

This clonotype was counted between two and nine times. V usage is TRBV10-3 and J usage is TRBJ1-5; the D gene is possibly TRBD1 (5 bases). Germline CDR1 reads ENHRY; CDR2 reads SYGVKD. V dropped 5 bases and J dropped 2 bases, with 19 bases sitting between them. The CDR3 extends over 17 amino acids. The CDR3 reads CAISRFVVREGNQPQHF. The CDR3 DNA reads TGTGCCATCAGTAGGTTTGTTGTCAGGGAAGGCAATCAGCCCCAGCATTTT.

Comments on this clonotype: A much larger clone differs by one base, so this may be a read error. This chain joins TRBV12-3 or TRBV12-4 and TRBJ2-1; D gene uncertain. Trimming shortened V by 6 bases and J by 2 bases, and 14 bases separated the two germline ends. CDR3 length: 15 amino acids. CDR3 coding DNA: TGTGCCAGCAGCCATGCCGGCAGGACCTACAATGAGCAGTTCTTC. Translation gives CASSHAGRTYNEQFF.

The V and J genes are TRBV19 and TRBJ2-6, with no clear D. The CDR3 covers 14 residues. V gave up 8 bases and J gave up 0 bases, with 8 bases separating them. The germline V gene has CDR1 LNHDA and CDR2 SQIVND (reference sequence). The CDR3 region is CASARRSGANVLTF. In nucleotides, the CDR3 is TGTGCCAGTGCACGTCGCTCTGGGGCCAACGTCCTGACTTTC.

This clonotype has a count of ten or more. V usage is TRBV11-2 and J usage is TRBJ2-1; TRBD1 matches at 8 bases. The V and J ends lost 0 bases and 10 bases, in that order; junction bases with no gene match: 2. The germline CDR1 and CDR2 sequences are SGHAT and FQNNGV. This CDR3 comprises 13 residues. The CDR3 here is CASSLEWTGEQFF. The CDR3 region has the DNA TGTGCCAGCAGCTTAGAATGGACAGGGGAGCAGTTCTTC.

The chain carries TRBV5-5 and TRBJ2-1; D gene ambiguous. The CDR3 is 13 residues long. V dropped 5 bases and J dropped 7 bases, with 13 bases sitting between them. Germline CDR1 reads SGHKS; CDR2 reads YYEKEE (reference sequence). The CDR3 nucleotides are TGTGCCAGCAGAATTAGTTCACGGAATGAGCAGTTCTTC. Encoded protein: CASRISSRNEQFF.

This chain links TRBV6-2 or TRBV6-3 with TRBJ1-2; 7 positions agree with TRBD1. CDR3 length: 13 amino acids. Germline assignment: CDR1 MNHEY and CDR2 SVGEGT. V shed 8 bases and J 2 bases; nucleotides not matched to a gene: 5. CDR3 DNA sequence: TGTGCCAGCGTCTCGGGACAGAACTATGGCTACACCTTC. As protein: CASVSGQNYGYTF.

As concerns this clonotype: The junction departs from germline at one end; a sequencing error may be responsible. The rearrangement uses TRBV28 and TRBJ2-1; TRBD1 matches 8 bases. Germline lookup yields CDR1 MDHEN and CDR2 SYDVKM. This CDR3 comprises 15 residues. The CDR3 protein is CASSLTGALYNERFF. In DNA, the CDR3 is TGTGCCAGCAGTTTGACAGGGGCCCTATACAATGAGCGGTTCTTC.

The chain links TRBV12-3 or TRBV12-4 to TRBJ1-2, with D perhaps matching TRBD1 (5 bases). The CDR3 is 13 amino acids. The V and J ends lost 8 bases and 2 bases respectively, with 12 bases between them. In DNA form, the CDR3 reads TGTGCCAGCTATACCCAGGGCAACTATGGCTACACCTTC. Translating gives CASYTQGNYGYTF.

This clonotype was found a few times. This sequence joins TRBV20-1 and TRBJ1-1; possible D gene TRBD1, 5 bases. The germline V gene has CDR1 DFQATT and CDR2 SNEGSKA (reference sequence). The CDR3 has 16 amino acids. The V end was cut by 1 base, the J end by 3 bases, with 18 bases between. The CDR3 DNA reads as TGCAGTGCTAGAGGCCCCCGATCCCAAGGGGACACTGAAGCTTTCTTT. This gives the protein CSARGPRSQGDTEAFF.

The rearrangement joins TRBV9 to TRBJ1-5; D gene uncertain. CDR1 and CDR2 from the germline V gene are SGDLS and YYNGEE. Trimming removed 0 bases at V and 3 bases at J, with 13 bases between. The CDR3 runs 16 residues. The CDR3 DNA is TGTGCCAGCAGCGTAGATGTAGGATCGTTCAATCAGCCCCAGCATTTT. This translates into CASSVDVGSFNQPQHF.

The chain has TRBV12-3 or TRBV12-4 and TRBJ2-7; weak D call: TRBD2 (6 bases). The better agreement between TRBJ2-5 and the DNA end casts doubt on the J call. The CDR3 sequence is 12 residues long. The CDR3 DNA sequence: TGTGCCAGCGGGAGACTAGTAGAGACCCAGTACTTC. Translated, it gives CASGRLVETQYF.

The rearrangement uses TRBV7-2 and TRBJ1-1, with TRBD1 as a possible D gene (5 bases). The CDR3 consists of 14 residues. V shed 6 bases and J shed 2 bases, with 13 bases lying between them. CDR1 is SGHTA, CDR2 FQGNSA, per germline. The CDR3 DNA is TGTGCCAGCAGGCCGGGGGGGAAAAACACTGAAGCTTTCTTT. This codes for CASRPGGKNTEAFF.